These T cell receptor beta chains were read from a single sample in a study of cytomegalovirus exposure and HLA in healthy donors. The table came from immunoSEQ multiplex PCR; TCRdb's copy has only in-frame clones and leaves some out. The repertoire holds approximately 210,000 clones, around 90% seen once, with roughly 1.7% in the top ten. The sample taken for sequencing was PBMCs. Source of these receptors: a woman in her late teens or twenties in good health and CMV-seronegative. The CDR3 runs from the conserved cysteine through the conserved F or W. Each record gives: clone size, J gene, V gene, D gene, CDR3 DNA, CDR3 protein. A D gene is named only where the DNA matches it firmly. Expanded clones are given a class, and other clones once, few, many or no size at all.

size: NA; J: TRBJ2-7; V: TRBV6-1; D: NA; DNA: TGTGCCAGCAGTGAGGGGTGGGGGCTGAGGGAGCAGTACTTC; CDR3: CASSEGWGLREQYF
size: NA; J: TRBJ2-2; V: TRBV9; D: TRBD2; DNA: TGTGCCAGCAGCGTAGGGGGGGGGACCGGGGAGCTGTTTTTT; CDR3: CASSVGGGTGELFF
size: once; J: TRBJ2-7; V: TRBV28; D: NA; DNA: TGTGCCAGCAGTACCCTCCGGGGGTGGGAGCAGTACTTC; CDR3: CASSTLRGWEQYF
size: NA; J: TRBJ1-1; V: TRBV27; D: TRBD1; DNA: TGTGCCAGCAGTTCGATTACAGGGGGGTCAGCTGAAGCTTTCTTT; CDR3: CASSSITGGSAEAFF
size: NA; J: TRBJ2-3; V: TRBV19; D: TRBD1; DNA: TGTGCCAGTAGTATGACAGGGAGCCCAGATACGCAGTATTTT; CDR3: CASSMTGSPDTQYF
size: NA; J: TRBJ1-1; V: TRBV6-1; D: TRBD1; DNA: TGTGCCAGCAGTAGGACAGGGGAGAACACTGAAGCTTTCTTT; CDR3: CASSRTGENTEAFF
size: NA; J: TRBJ2-7; V: TRBV11-3; D: TRBD2; DNA: TGTGCCAGCAGCTTTAGCGGGCGGGGCGCGTCCTACGAGCAGTACTTC; CDR3: CASSFSGRGASYEQYF
size: NA; J: TRBJ2-2; V: TRBV9; D: TRBD2; DNA: TGTGCCAGCAGTCGACTAGCGGAGGATACCGGGGAGCTGTTTTTT; CDR3: CASSRLAEDTGELFF
size: NA; J: TRBJ2-2; V: TRBV15; D: TRBD1; DNA: TGTGCCACCAGCAGGGACAGGGACTTAGGGGAGCTGTTTTTT; CDR3: CATSRDRDLGELFF
size: NA; J: TRBJ1-5; V: TRBV14; D: NA; DNA: TGTGCCAGCAGCCCAACTGATATATATAGCAATCAGCCCCAGCATTTT; CDR3: CASSPTDIYSNQPQHF
size: NA; J: TRBJ2-7; V: TRBV6-5; D: TRBD1; DNA: TGTGCCAGCAGACTCGCGACAGGGGAAGAGCAGTACTTC; CDR3: CASRLATGEEQYF
size: NA; J: TRBJ1-1; V: TRBV29-1; D: TRBD1; DNA: TGCAGCGTTGAGGGGCAGGGGGGAGGCACTGAAGCTTTCTTT; CDR3: CSVEGQGGGTEAFF
size: NA; J: TRBJ1-5; V: TRBV4-1; D: TRBD1; DNA: TGCGCCAGCAGCCGAGACAGGGCGAATCAGCCCCAGCATTTT; CDR3: CASSRDRANQPQHF
size: NA; J: TRBJ1-2; V: TRBV9; D: NA; DNA: TGTGCCAGCAGCGTAGCTCCAGGGTATGGCTACACCTTC; CDR3: CASSVAPGYGYTF
size: NA; J: TRBJ1-2; V: TRBV5-1; D: NA; DNA: TGCGCCAGCAGCTTGCGGGTAGCTAACTATGGCTACACCTTC; CDR3: CASSLRVANYGYTF
size: once; J: TRBJ2-7; V: TRBV7-9; D: NA; DNA: TGTGCCAGCAGCTTAGTCCCGACAGGGACTTACGAGCAGTACTTC; CDR3: CASSLVPTGTYEQYF
size: NA; J: TRBJ2-7; V: TRBV25-1; D: TRBD2; DNA: TGTGCGAGCACCGCGGGGGGCTCCTACGAGCAGTACTTC; CDR3: CASTAGGSYEQYF
size: NA; J: TRBJ1-2; V: TRBV19; D: NA; DNA: TGTGCCAGTAGTATCACAAGACCTGCGACAGCTAACTATGGCTACACCTTC; CDR3: CASSITRPATANYGYTF
size: NA; J: TRBJ1-5; V: TRBV7-2; D: NA; DNA: TGTGCCAGCAGCTTCTCTAGCAATCAGCCCCAGCATTTT; CDR3: CASSFSSNQPQHF
size: NA; J: TRBJ2-7; V: TRBV4-1; D: TRBD1; DNA: TGCGCCAGCAGCCAAGACCCCCCGGGACAGTCTGGCCACGAGCAGTACTTC; CDR3: CASSQDPPGQSGHEQYF
size: few; J: TRBJ2-1; V: TRBV9; D: NA; DNA: TGTGCCAGCAGTCTTGCTAGGTCCCCCTACAATGAGCAGTTCTTC; CDR3: CASSLARSPYNEQFF
size: NA; J: TRBJ2-1; V: TRBV5-1; D: TRBD2; DNA: TGCGCCAGCAGCTTGGCGGGGGGGGCCGTGGATGAGCAGTTCTTC; CDR3: CASSLAGGAVDEQFF